What follows are 2 T cell receptor beta chains derived from one specimen sequenced in a study of CD8 T cells in ankylosing spondylitis. Each CDR3 protein gets one entry after TCRdb re-called the 5' RACE reads with MiXCR. Altogether some 270,000 distinct CDR3 sequences are present, 15% to 20% being singletons, with the ten largest covering around 32%. The sequenced sample consisted of blood, either unsorted or a sorted T cell fraction (not recorded which). The source is a male donor with ankylosing spondylitis or in good health (not recorded which).

CDR3 sequence (DNA): TGTGCCATCAGCTTTAGGACCATCCAAGAGACCCAGTACTTC. It yields the protein CAISFRTIQETQYF. The genes are TRBV10-3 and TRBJ2-5; D ambiguous. Per germline, CDR1 ENHRY and CDR2 SYGVKD. The germline V and J ends were trimmed by 6 bases and 1 base, with 12 bases remaining between them. This CDR3 spans 14 amino acids.

The chain has TRBV5-8 and TRBJ2-5; tentative D call: TRBD2 (5 bases). Looked up from germline, CDR1 is SGHTS and CDR2 is YDEGEE. This CDR3 is built from 15 residues. The V end was cut by 1 base, the J end by 2 bases, with 12 bases between. The CDR3 sequence is CASSLFGLAQETQYF. The CDR3, as DNA: TGTGCCAGCAGCTTGTTCGGACTTGCTCAAGAGACCCAGTACTTC.